The clone carrying this T cell receptor beta chain came up many times. Its antigen is not identified. Germline V gene sequence: CDR1 SGHTA, CDR2 FQGNSA. The CDR3 has 15 residues. V lost 5 bases, J lost 2 bases, and 2 bases stayed unmatched. TCRdb reprocessed the reads with MiXCR, giving one entry per CDR3 protein. The sample records roughly 280,000 distinct CDR3 sequences, roughly 10% being singletons. The sample belongs to a study of T cell repertoires in cytomegalovirus infection. Study background: Public TCR beta signatures indicated both CMV infection and matching HLA type.

General study findings and limits: Summed frequency of public TCR beta families distinguished CMV carriers with the relevant HLA. HLA-C-restricted CMV clonotypes gave the most frequent clonotype in two of eight donors.

The source is a human donor in good health (CMV status not recorded). Some clones in this sample may be carry-over from other donors' samples. This sequence joins TRBV7-2 and TRBJ2-7; 14 bases line up with TRBD2. Sequenced input: PBMCs. CDR3 residues: CASSPGLAGAYEQYF. In DNA form, the CDR3 reads TGTGCCAGCAGCCCGGGACTAGCGGGGGCCTACGAGCAGTACTTC. Using reference TRBV7-2 and TRBJ2-7 for the parts outside the CDR3, the full variable domain is GAGVSQSPSNKVTEKGKDVELRCDPISGHTALYWYRQSLGQGLEFLIYFQGNSAPDKSGLPSDRFSAERTGGSVSTLTIQRTQQEDSAVYLCASSPGLAGAYEQYFGPGTRLTVT.